A selection of T cell receptor beta chains follows, all from one sample in a study of OX40 agonist ivuxolimab in advanced cancers. Repertoires were generated with immunoSEQ multiplex PCR, while TCRdb's copy carries only in-frame clones and drops some. Here the sample spans 55,000 to 60,000 clones, around 81% being singletons. This specimen was CD4+ or CD8+ T cells sorted from blood, taken in a trial of the OX40 agonist ivuxolimab. The origin of the receptors is an adult with an advanced solid tumor such as melanoma, head and neck, liver or kidney cancer. Both conserved end residues are trimmed from each CDR3. Each record gives: V gene, CDR3 protein.

TRBV4-1	ASSQGASGRASYNEQF
TRBV10-3	AIKGRLDPYGYT
TRBV21-1	ASSFQGANYGYT
TRBV9	ASRSGTRGYGHT
TRBV5-4	ASSLGRGGSTDTQY
TRBV6-5	ASHGGTGLYGYT
TRBV7-9	ASSPDRGNQPQH
TRBV6-6	ASSYVQGNNEQF
TRBV5-6	ASSLARGLGETQY
TRBV19	ASSSTGGYNEQF
TRBV6-6	ASAYGANVLT
TRBV11-2	ASSLGLNGETQY
TRBV4-1	ASSQDETIIYGYT
TRBV7-2	ASRGTGAKNIQY
TRBV11-2	ASSLDNGRQGRTDTQY
TRBV7-9	ASSAAGLSHGYT
TRBV7-9	ASSFGQGFGAQY